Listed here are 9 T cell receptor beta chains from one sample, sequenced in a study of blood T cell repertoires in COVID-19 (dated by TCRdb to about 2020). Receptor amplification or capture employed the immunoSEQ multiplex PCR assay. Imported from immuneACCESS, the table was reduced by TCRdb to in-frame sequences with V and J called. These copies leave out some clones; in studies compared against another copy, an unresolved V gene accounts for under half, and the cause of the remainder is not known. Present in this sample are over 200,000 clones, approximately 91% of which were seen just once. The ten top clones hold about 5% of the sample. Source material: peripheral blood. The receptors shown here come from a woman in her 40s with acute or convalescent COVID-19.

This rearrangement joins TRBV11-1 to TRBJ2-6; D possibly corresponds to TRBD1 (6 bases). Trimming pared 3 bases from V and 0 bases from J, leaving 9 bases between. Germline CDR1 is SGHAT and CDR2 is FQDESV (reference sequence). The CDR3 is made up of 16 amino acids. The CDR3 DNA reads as TGTGCCAGCAGCTTTCCGGGACACTCTGGGGCCAACGTCCTGACTTTC. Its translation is CASSFPGHSGANVLTF.

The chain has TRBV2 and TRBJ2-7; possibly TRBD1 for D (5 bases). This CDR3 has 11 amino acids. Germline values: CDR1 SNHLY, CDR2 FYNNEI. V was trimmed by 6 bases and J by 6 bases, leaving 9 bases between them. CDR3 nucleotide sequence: TGTGCCAGCAGAAAAGGGGCCGAGCAGTACGTC. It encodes CASRKGAEQYV.

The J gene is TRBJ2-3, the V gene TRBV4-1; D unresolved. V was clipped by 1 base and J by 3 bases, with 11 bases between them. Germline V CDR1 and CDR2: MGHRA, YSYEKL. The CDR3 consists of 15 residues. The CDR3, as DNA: TGCGCCAGCAGCCAAGGACTCCACGGTACAGATACGCAGTATTTT. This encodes CASSQGLHGTDTQYF.

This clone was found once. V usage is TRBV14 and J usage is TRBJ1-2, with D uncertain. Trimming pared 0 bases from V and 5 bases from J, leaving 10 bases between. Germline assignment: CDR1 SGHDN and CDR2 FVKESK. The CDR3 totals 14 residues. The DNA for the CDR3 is TGTGCCAGCAGCCAAGATAGCGTGGGGTATGGCTACACCTTC. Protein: CASSQDSVGYGYTF.

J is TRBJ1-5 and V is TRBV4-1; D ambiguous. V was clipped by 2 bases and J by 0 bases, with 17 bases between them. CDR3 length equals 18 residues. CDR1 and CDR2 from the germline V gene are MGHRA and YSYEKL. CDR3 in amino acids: CASSQTLDRERSNQPQHF. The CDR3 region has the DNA TGCGCCAGCAGCCAAACCCTAGACCGAGAACGTAGCAATCAGCCCCAGCATTTT.

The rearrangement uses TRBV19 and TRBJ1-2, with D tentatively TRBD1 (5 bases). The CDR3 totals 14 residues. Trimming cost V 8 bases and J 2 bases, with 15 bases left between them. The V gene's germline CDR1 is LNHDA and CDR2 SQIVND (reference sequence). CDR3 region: CASGPGGANYGYTF. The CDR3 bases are TGTGCCAGTGGACCGGGAGGGGCCAACTATGGCTACACCTTC.

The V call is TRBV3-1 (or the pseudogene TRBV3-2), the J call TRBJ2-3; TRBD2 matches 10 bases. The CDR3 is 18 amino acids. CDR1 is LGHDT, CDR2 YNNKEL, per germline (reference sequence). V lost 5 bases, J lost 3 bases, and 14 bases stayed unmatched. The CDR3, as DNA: TGTGCCAGCAGCAAAAGGGGTAGCGGGGGGCCAACTACAGATACGCAGTATTTT. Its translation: CASSKRGSGGPTTDTQYF.

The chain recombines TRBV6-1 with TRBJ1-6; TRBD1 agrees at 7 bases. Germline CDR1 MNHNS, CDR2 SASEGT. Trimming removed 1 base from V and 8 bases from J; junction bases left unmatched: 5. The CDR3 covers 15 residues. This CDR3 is CASSEVGTVHSPLHF. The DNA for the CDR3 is TGTGCCAGCAGTGAAGTCGGGACAGTCCATTCACCCCTCCACTTT.

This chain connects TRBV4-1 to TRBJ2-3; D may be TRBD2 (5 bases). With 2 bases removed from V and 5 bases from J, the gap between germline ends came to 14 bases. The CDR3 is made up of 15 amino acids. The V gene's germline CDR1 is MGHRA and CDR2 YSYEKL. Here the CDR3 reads CASSQLASPQDTQYF. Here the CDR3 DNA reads TGCGCCAGCAGCCAACTTGCTAGCCCCCAAGATACGCAGTATTTT.